This TCR beta chain was profiled in a study of blood T cells in healthy people across ages. With a J-beta primer mix and a sample-barcoded 5' primer, a second PCR ran about 6 to 11 cycles. Each CDR3 protein is one row after TCRdb ran MiXCR on the 5' RACE reads. The table shows under 2 million distinct CDR3 sequences, with roughly a third occurring only once. Roughly 10 milliliters of peripheral blood were drawn from each donor. Study-wide findings and caveats: More naive CD4+ cells and higher diversity were found in long-lived than in aged donors. Unknown CMV status may confound age-related changes in expanded clones.

For this clonotype: Its specificity is not known.

V trimming: 3 bases; J trimming: 7 bases; junction bases outside the gene matches: 9. The CDR3 runs 14 residues. The germline V gene encodes CDR1 SEHNR and CDR2 FQNEAQ (reference sequence). The TCR originated in a woman in her 30s in good health. Sequencing was done on a sample of blood. The V and J genes are TRBV7-9 and TRBJ2-7; 7 bases map to TRBD1. The CDR3 is CASSFDRAPNEQYF. The CDR3 nucleotides are TGTGCCAGCAGCTTCGACAGGGCGCCGAATGAGCAGTACTTC.